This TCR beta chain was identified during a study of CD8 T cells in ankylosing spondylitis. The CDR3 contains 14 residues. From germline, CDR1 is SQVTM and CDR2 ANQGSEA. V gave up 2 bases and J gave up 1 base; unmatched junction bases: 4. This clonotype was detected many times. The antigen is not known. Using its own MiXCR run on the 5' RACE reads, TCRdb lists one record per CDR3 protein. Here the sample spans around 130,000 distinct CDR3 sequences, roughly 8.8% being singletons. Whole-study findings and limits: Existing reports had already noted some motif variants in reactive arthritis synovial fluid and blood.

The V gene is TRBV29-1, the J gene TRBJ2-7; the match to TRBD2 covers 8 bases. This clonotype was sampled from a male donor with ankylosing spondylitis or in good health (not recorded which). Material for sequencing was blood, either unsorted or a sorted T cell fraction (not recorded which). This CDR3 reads CSVEPSGSSYEQYF. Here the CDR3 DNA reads TGCAGCGTTGAACCCAGCGGGAGTTCCTACGAGCAGTACTTC.